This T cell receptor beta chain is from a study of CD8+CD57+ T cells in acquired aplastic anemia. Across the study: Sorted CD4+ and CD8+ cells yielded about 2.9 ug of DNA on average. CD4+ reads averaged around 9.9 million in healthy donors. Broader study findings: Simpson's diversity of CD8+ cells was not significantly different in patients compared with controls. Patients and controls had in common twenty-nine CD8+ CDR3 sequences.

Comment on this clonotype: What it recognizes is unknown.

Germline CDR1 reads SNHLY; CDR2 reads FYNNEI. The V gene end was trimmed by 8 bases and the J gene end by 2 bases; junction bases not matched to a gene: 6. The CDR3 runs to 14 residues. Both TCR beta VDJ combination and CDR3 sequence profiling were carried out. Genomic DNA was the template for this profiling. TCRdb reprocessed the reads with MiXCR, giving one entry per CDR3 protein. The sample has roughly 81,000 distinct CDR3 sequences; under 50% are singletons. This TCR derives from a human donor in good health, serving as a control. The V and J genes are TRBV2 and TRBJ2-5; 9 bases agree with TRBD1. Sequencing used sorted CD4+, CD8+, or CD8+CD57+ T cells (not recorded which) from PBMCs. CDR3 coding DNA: TGTGCCAGCGGACGGGACAGGGATCAAGAGACCCAGTACTTC. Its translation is CASGRDRDQETQYF. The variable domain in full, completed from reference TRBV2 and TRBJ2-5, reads EPEVTQTPSHQVTQMGQEVILRCVPISNHLYFYWYRQILGQKVEFLVSFYNNEISEKSEIFDDQFSVERPDGSNFTLKIRSTKLEDSAMYFCASGRDRDQETQYFGPGTRLLVL.